Listed here is a single T cell receptor beta chain. The CDR3 loop spans 15 amino acids. Germline V gene lookup returns CDR1 SGHVS and CDR2 FNYEAQ. Trimming removed 0 bases from V and 6 bases from J, with 12 bases in between. The record originates from a study of blood T cell repertoires in COVID-19. Study-wide background: The origin of the acute and convalescent COVID-19 samples was the United States, Italy and Spain. PBMCs, B-cell-depleted T cells, or T cells were the source of the cDNA or gDNA that made up the material.

Original processing methods: Scientists estimated how many nucleated cells there were by amplifying reference gene primers. Generated by immunoSEQ multiplex PCR, the TCRdb table keeps only in-frame clones and is missing some. V, J and clone size reflect that table, while D and trimming were determined from the DNA. The sample includes some 160,000 clones, 85% to 90% seen only once; the top ten take approximately 2.8%. The receptor comes from a woman aged 55-70 years with active COVID-19. The V gene is TRBV7-6, the J gene TRBJ2-1, with D possibly TRBD2 on 6 matching bases. Sequenced sample: peripheral blood. The CDR3, as DNA: TGTGCCAGCAGCTTAGCGATCGGGGGAGGCAATGAGCAGTTCTTC. Protein: CASSLAIGGGNEQFF.